This T cell receptor (beta chain) was identified in a study of Ad26.COV2.S vaccination and SARS-CoV-2 variants. The CDR3 consists of 12 residues. Germline V lookup: CDR1 MNHEY, CDR2 SVGAGI. The V end was cut by 6 bases, the J end by 6 bases, with 8 bases between. Assay used: immunoSEQ multiplex PCR; TCRdb lists only in-frame clones, some missing. The sample has some 180,000 clones; roughly nine tenths are singletons. This receptor was obtained from a human donor who had recovered from COVID-19. Material: peripheral blood, obtained after recovery from COVID-19. V and J are TRBV6-5 and TRBJ2-2; D gene unclear. CDR3 region: CASSIISGELFF. In DNA, the CDR3 is TGTGCCAGCAGCATTATATCCGGGGAGCTGTTTTTT.